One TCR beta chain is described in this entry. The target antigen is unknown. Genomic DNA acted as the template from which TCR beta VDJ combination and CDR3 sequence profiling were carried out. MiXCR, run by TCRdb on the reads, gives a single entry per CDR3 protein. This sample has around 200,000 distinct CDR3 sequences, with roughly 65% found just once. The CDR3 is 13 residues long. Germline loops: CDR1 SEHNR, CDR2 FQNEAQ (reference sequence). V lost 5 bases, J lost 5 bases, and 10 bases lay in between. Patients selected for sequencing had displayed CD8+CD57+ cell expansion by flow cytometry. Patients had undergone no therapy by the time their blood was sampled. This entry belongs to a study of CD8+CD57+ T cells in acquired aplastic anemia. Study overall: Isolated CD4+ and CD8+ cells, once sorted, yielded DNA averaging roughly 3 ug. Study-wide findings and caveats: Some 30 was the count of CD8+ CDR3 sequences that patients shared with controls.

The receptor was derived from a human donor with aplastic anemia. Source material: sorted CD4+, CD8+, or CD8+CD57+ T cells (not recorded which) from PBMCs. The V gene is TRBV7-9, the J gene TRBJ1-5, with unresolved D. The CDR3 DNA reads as TGTGCCAGCAGCCCCTCTAAGCATCAGCCCCAGCATTTT. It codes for CASSPSKHQPQHF.